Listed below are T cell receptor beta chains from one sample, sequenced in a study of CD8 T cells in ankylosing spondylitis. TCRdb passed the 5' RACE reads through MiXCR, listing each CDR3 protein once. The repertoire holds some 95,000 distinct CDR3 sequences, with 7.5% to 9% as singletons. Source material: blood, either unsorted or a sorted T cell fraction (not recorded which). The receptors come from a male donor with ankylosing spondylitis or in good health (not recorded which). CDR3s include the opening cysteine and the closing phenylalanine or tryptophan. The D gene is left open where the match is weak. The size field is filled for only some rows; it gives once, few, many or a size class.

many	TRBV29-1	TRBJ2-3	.	TGCAGCGCTACGGGACAACCCACAGATACGCAGTATTTT	CSATGQPTDTQYF
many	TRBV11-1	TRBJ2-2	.	TGTGCCAGCAGGCGATCAGGGTCCGGGGAGCTGTTTTTT	CASRRSGSGELFF
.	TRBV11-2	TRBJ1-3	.	TGTGCCAGCAGCTTAGTCGGCGGAGATGGAAACACCATATATTTT	CASSLVGGDGNTIYF
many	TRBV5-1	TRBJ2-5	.	TGCGCCAGCAGCTTGGTGACTTCCCGGTTCCAAGAGACCCAGTACTTC	CASSLVTSRFQETQYF
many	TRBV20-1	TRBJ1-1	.	TGCAGTGCTAGAGAAGCTTCCGGGAGGAACACTGAAGCTTTCTTT	CSAREASGRNTEAFF
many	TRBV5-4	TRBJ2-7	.	TGTGCCAGCGCCCACTCCCGGGGAGACAGTTACGAGCAGTACTTC	CASAHSRGDSYEQYF
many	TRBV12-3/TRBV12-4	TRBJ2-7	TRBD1	TGTGCCAGCAGTACAACCGGGACAGTTACCTACGAGCAGTACTTC	CASSTTGTVTYEQYF
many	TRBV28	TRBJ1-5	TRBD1	TGTGCCAGCAGGGGGAGGGGGACAGGGGCCGTTCAGCCCCAGCATTTT	CASRGRGTGAVQPQHF
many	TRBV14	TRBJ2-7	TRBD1	TGTGCCAGCAGCCAAAGAACGGGACAGGGGGATGGGGTGCGCTCCTACGAGCAGTACTTC	CASSQRTGQGDGVRSYEQYF
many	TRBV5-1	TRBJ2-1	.	TGCGCCAGCAGCTCCACAGGGTACCTAGATGAGCAGTTCTTC	CASSSTGYLDEQFF
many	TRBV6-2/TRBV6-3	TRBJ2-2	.	TGTGCCAGCAGTTACTGGCCTACGAACACCGGGGAGCTGTTTTTT	CASSYWPTNTGELFF
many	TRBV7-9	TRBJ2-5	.	TGTGCCAGCAGCTTCGTTACCCAAGGCCAGCGAGAGACCCAGTACTTC	CASSFVTQGQRETQYF
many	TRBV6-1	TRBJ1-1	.	TGTGCCAGTGTCCGCCGACAGGTGAACACTGAAGCTTTCTTT	CASVRRQVNTEAFF
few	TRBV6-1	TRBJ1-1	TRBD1	TGTGCCAGCAGGTCGACAGGGGAGGCCACTGAAGCTTTCTTT	CASRSTGEATEAFF
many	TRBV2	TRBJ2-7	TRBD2	TGTGCCAGCATTGAGGGCACTAGCGGTGTTTGCGAGCAGTACTTC	CASIEGTSGVCEQYF
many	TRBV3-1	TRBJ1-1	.	TGTGCCAGCACCTCCAGCGACTCAAACACTGAAGCTTTCTTT	CASTSSDSNTEAFF
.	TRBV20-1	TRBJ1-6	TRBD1	TGCAGTGCCAGGGGGGTCTCCTATAATTCACCCCTCCACTTT	CSARGVSYNSPLHF
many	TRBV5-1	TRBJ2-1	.	TGCGCCAGCAGCTTGGTACTAGAAAACAATGAGCAGTTCTTC	CASSLVLENNEQFF
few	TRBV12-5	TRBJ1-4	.	TGTGCTAGTGGTTTGCGGGGACGGAAATTTTTT	CASGLRGRKFF
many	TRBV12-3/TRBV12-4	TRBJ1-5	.	TGTGCCAGCAGGCGAGAAAGATCGCCGTGGAATCAGCCCCAGCATTTT	CASRRERSPWNQPQHF
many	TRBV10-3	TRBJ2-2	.	TGTGCCATCAGTGAGTCAGGGCGCCGGGAGCTGTTTTTT	CAISESGRRELFF
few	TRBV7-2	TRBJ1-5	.	TGTGCCAGCAGCTTAGAAGTGGGGCGCAGCAATCAGCCCCAGCATTTT	CASSLEVGRSNQPQHF
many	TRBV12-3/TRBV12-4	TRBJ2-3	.	TGTGCCAGCAGTCTCCGACAGGGCACAGATACGCAGTATTTT	CASSLRQGTDTQYF
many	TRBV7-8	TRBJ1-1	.	TGTGCCAGCAGCTTGAGTGAAAAAGCTTTCTTT	CASSLSEKAFF
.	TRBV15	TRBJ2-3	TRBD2	TGTGCCACCAGCAGAGATCGACTAGCGGGGGACACAGATACGCAGTATTTT	CATSRDRLAGDTDTQYF
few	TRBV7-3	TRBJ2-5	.	TGTGCCAGCAGGGCTGCAGCAGCTGAGACCCAGTACTTC	CASRAAAAETQYF
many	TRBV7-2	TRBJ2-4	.	TGTGCCAGCAGCTTAGCGGAGACAGCAGCCAAAAACATTCAGTACTTC	CASSLAETAAKNIQYF
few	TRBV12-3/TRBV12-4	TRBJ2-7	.	TGTGCCAGCAGTCCTTCGGGCCCTCGGACCTACGAGCAGTACTTC	CASSPSGPRTYEQYF
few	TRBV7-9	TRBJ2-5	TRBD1	TGTGCCACCAGGGGACAGCTCCAAGAGACCCAGTACTTC	CATRGQLQETQYF
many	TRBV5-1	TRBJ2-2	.	TGCGCCAGCAGCCCCGGTCGGGCCGAGGACCGTTTGCGCAGGGAGCTGTTTTTT	CASSPGRAEDRLRRELFF
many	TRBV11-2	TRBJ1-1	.	TGTGCCAGCAGCAACCCGGGGGTTACTGAAGCTTTCTTT	CASSNPGVTEAFF
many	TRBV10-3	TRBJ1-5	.	TGTGCCACCCAAGCTGCGCTTTCAGGTCAGCCCCAGCATTTT	CATQAALSGQPQHF
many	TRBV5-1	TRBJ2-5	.	TGCGCCAGCAGCTTGGCGGGAGTGGCGTCTCAAGAGACCCAGTACTTC	CASSLAGVASQETQYF
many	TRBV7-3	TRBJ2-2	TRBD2	TGTGCCAGCAGCTTAAAACGGGGGGCGAACACCGGGGAGCTGTTTTTT	CASSLKRGANTGELFF
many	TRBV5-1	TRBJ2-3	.	TGCGCCAGCAGCTTGGACCCGGACAGATCAGATACGCAGTATTTT	CASSLDPDRSDTQYF
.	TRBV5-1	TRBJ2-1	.	TGCGCCAGCAGCTTGGACCCAGGGACCAATGAGCAGTTCTTC	CASSLDPGTNEQFF
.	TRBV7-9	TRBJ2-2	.	TGTGCCAGCAGTCCCCCGGCGAGGGAGCTGTTTTTT	CASSPPARELFF
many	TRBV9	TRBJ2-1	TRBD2	TGTGCCAGCAGCCGGGGGGGCGGGGACTACAATGAGCAGTTCTTC	CASSRGGGDYNEQFF
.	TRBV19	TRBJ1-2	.	TGTGCCAGTAGTGCCTCGGGGCCGGTGTTTGGCTACACCTTC	CASSASGPVFGYTF
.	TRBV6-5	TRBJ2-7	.	TGTGCCAGCAGTTATGGAGGGACCAAAGCCTACGAGCAGTACTTC	CASSYGGTKAYEQYF
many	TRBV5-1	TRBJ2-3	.	TGCGCCAGCAGCAACACAGATACGCAGTATTTT	CASSNTDTQYF
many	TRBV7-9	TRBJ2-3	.	TGTGCCAGCAGCCAGCAAGGGGGTAGCACAGATACGCAGTATTTT	CASSQQGGSTDTQYF
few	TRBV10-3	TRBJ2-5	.	TGTGCCATCAGTGAGGTGCGAGAGACCCAGTACTTC	CAISEVRETQYF